This TCR beta chain came from a study of neurological immune-mediated disorders. General observations from the study: TCR-beta repertoires seemed private in all groups, with no expanded CDR3 amino acid sequences shared. The repertoires of 18 of 34 multiple sclerosis patients were placed by phylogenetic grouping in a single related-CDR3 cluster, which may be a signature.

Synthesis of cDNA was performed by 5'RACE using 10-nucleotide random UMIs. TCRdb re-analysed the 5' RACE reads in MiXCR, keeping a single row per CDR3 protein. The profile shows about 81,000 distinct CDR3 sequences, 3.5% to 4.5% of them singletons. This clonotype came up many times. The antigen remains unidentified. The CDR3 contains 15 residues. Trimming shortened V by 3 bases and J by 1 base, and 9 bases separated the two germline ends. Time point in this sample: longitudinal time-point 3. The origin of this receptor is a woman aged 60-70 years with multiple sclerosis. What was sequenced was PBMCs. V is TRBV12-3 or TRBV12-4 and J is TRBJ2-2, with D possibly being TRBD1 (5 bases). The CDR3 nucleotides read TGTGCCAGCAGTTTCGCAGGGAAGAACACCGGGGAGCTGTTTTTT. This codes for CASSFAGKNTGELFF.